These 3 T cell receptor beta chains came from one sample sequenced in a study of multiple sclerosis patients with progressive multifocal leukoencephalopathy. Stated time point: before natalizumab initiation. TCRdb's table, derived via immunoSEQ multiplex PCR, lists solely in-frame clones and lacks some. The sample lists 25,000 to 35,000 clones; 70% to 90% were seen once. The specimen was PBMCs. These receptor sequences come from a human donor with multiple sclerosis.

The chain uses TRBV4-2 and TRBJ1-4, with 8 bases fitting TRBD1. CDR1 LGHNA and CDR2 YNFKEQ come from the germline V gene. V gave up 4 bases and J gave up 1 base; unmatched junction bases: 14. This CDR3 spans 19 amino acids. In DNA, the CDR3 is TGTGCCAGCAGCCTCCCGCGACGACAGGGGAACAGAACTAATGAAAAACTGTTTTTT. Translation: CASSLPRRQGNRTNEKLFF.

The chain employs TRBV5-1 and TRBJ1-1; D possibly corresponds to TRBD1 (6 bases). CDR1 SGHRS and CDR2 YFSETQ come from the germline V gene. This CDR3 region has 13 residues. The ends were cut back, 4 bases at V and 10 bases at J, with 17 bases in the middle. The CDR3 DNA reads TGCGCCAGCAGCCTGAACCAACAGGGATTAGCTTTCTTT. Its translation: CASSLNQQGLAFF.

This sequence joins TRBV5-1 and TRBJ2-2, with D possibly TRBD2 on 6 matching bases. V was pared by 4 bases and J by 3 bases, with 10 bases between. There are 14 residues in the CDR3. Germline V gene lookup returns CDR1 SGHRS and CDR2 YFSETQ. CDR3 amino acids: CASSPGLHTGELFF. The CDR3 nucleotides read TGCGCCAGCAGCCCGGGACTTCACACCGGGGAGCTGTTTTTT. Supplemented by reference TRBV5-1 and TRBJ2-2, the full variable domain reads KAGVTQTPRYLIKTRGQQVTLSCSPISGHRSVSWYQQTPGQGLQFLFEYFSETQRNKGNFPGRFSGRQFSNSRSEMNVSTLELGDSALYLCASSPGLHTGELFFGEGSRLTVL.